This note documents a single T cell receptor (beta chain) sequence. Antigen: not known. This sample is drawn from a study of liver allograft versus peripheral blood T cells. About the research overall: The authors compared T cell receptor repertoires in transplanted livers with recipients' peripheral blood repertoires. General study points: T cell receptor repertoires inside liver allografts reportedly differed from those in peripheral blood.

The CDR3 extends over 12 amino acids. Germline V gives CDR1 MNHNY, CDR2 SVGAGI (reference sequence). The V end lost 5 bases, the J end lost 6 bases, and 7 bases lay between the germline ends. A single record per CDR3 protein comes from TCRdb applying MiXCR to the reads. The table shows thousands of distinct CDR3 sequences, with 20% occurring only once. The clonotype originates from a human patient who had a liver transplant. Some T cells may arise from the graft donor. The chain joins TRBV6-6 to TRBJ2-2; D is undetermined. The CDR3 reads CASSPPPGELFF. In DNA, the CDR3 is TGTGCCAGCAGTCCCCCCCCCGGGGAGCTGTTTTTT.